One T cell receptor beta chain is described in this entry. Its antigen is not known. These data come from a study of T cell repertoires in cytomegalovirus infection. About the study: CMV epitopes in the study were HLA-C-restricted (recently identified) and HLA-B-restricted (well studied). CMV infection plus the matching HLA type was flagged by public TCR beta signatures. The study, taken as a whole, reports: The study identified carriers of CMV plus the relevant HLA from cumulative public TCR beta family frequency. In two of eight donors, the top clonotype was HLA-C-restricted CMV-specific.

Trimming left V 2 bases short and J 4 bases short, with 11 bases between. The germline CDR1 and CDR2 sequences are MNHEY and SVGEGT. The CDR3 length is 15 residues. TCRdb redid the calling of the reads with MiXCR, one entry per CDR3 protein. The sample records around 750,000 distinct CDR3 sequences, roughly 33% being singletons. The chain is built from TRBV6-2 or TRBV6-3 and TRBJ1-4; unclear D gene. Sample: cultured CD8+ T cells from PBMCs, taken from culture after CMV antigen stimulation. This clonotype originated in a human donor in good health (CMV status not recorded). Some clones in this sample may be carry-over from other donors' samples. The DNA for the CDR3 is TGTGCCAGCAGTTACGCGGAGAAATTTAATGAAAAACTGTTTTTT. This codes for CASSYAEKFNEKLFF.